This T cell receptor (beta chain) comes out of a study of CD8+CD57+ T cells in acquired aplastic anemia. The overall study: The study obtained an average of roughly 3 ug of DNA from sorted CD4+ and CD8+ cells.

This clonotype was recorded at least ten times. All sequencing subjects had displayed CD8+CD57+ cell expansion on flow cytometry. With no exception, the patients had severe acquired aplastic anemia. It was genomic DNA that served as the template for profiling TCR beta VDJ and CDR3. From the reads, TCRdb called clonotypes with MiXCR, one entry per CDR3 protein. The profile covers about 180,000 distinct CDR3 sequences, with around half appearing a single time and around 1% taken by the ten largest. Looked up from germline, CDR1 is MNHNY and CDR2 is SVGAGI (reference sequence). J gave up 3 bases and V 5 bases, and 6 bases lay outside the gene matches. This CDR3 comprises 14 residues.

Sequenced sample: sorted CD4+, CD8+, or CD8+CD57+ T cells (not recorded which) from PBMCs. The chain combines TRBV6-6 with TRBJ2-7, with 8 positions matching TRBD1. The sequence was collected from a human donor with aplastic anemia. The CDR3 DNA is TGTGCCAGCAGTACTGGAGACAGGGGCTACGAGCAGTACTTC. It translates to CASSTGDRGYEQYF.